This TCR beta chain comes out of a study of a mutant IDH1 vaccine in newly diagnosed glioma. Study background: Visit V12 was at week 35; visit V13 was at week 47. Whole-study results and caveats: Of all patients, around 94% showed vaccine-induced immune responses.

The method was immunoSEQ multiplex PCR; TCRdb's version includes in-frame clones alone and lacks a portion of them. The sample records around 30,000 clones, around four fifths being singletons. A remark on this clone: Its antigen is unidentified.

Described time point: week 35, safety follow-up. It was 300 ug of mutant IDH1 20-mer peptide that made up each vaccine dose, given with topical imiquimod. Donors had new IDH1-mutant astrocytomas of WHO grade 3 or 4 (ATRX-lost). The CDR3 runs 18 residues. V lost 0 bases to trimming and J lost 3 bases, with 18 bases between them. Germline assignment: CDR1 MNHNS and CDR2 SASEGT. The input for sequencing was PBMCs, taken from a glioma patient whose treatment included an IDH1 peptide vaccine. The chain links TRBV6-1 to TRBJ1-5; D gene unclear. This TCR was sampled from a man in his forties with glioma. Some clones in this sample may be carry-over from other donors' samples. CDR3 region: CASSEALVQRGLNQPQHF. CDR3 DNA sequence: TGTGCCAGCAGTGAAGCGTTGGTACAGAGAGGTCTCAATCAGCCCCAGCATTTT.